This T cell receptor beta chain was recorded in a study of blood T cell repertoires in COVID-19. Study at large: Both acute and convalescent COVID-19 samples were obtained from the United States, Italy and Spain. Sample material is recorded as cDNA or gDNA derived from T cells, B-cell-depleted T cells, or PBMCs.

In the original analysis: Reference gene primer amplification gave nucleated cell count estimates. Data came from immunoSEQ multiplex PCR; TCRdb stores just in-frame clones and leaves some out. The D gene and trimming were derived from the DNA, and the V and J assignments and clone size from that table. Of roughly 69,000 clones listed, less than 85% are singletons. During active infection, Seattle patients enrolled and were then monitored through disease. Germline lookup yields CDR1 SGHRS and CDR2 YFSETQ. The CDR3 has 16 amino acids. After removal of 4 bases from V and 2 bases from J, the junction contained 9 bases not matched to a gene.

The sequenced material came from peripheral blood. V usage is TRBV5-1 and J usage is TRBJ2-1, with 7 nucleotides matching TRBD2. This receptor was obtained from a man aged 45-65 years with COVID-19, enrolled during active disease. The CDR3: CASSPGAGSTYNEQFF. DNA of the CDR3: TGCGCCAGCAGCCCGGGAGCGGGGTCAACCTACAATGAGCAGTTCTTC.